One and the same sample provided the 28 T cell receptor beta chains below, sequenced in a study of glioma-infiltrating T cells. The iRepertoire nested amplicon-rescue multiplex PCR amplified TCR alpha and beta CDR3s from RNA. TCRdb re-called the multiplex PCR reads with MiXCR, one entry per CDR3 protein. The sample gives around 350,000 distinct CDR3 sequences, 41% of which show up once; around 12% is in the top ten. The sequenced sample consisted of glioma tissue, nonneoplastic brain tissue, or PBMCs (not recorded which). The receptors stem from a human donor with low-grade glioma or glioblastoma, undergoing nonglioma brain surgery, or in good health (not recorded which).

This clonotype was found a few times. The V gene is TRBV20-1, the J gene TRBJ2-7; D is perhaps TRBD2 (5 bases). The CDR3 runs to 15 residues. Trimming took off 3 bases at V and 2 bases at J, with 17 bases between the two ends. Germline loops: CDR1 DFQATT, CDR2 SNEGSKA (reference sequence). The CDR3 DNA reads TGCAGTGCTAGTAACTTGGGCCTCGGGGCCTACGAGCAGTACTTC. Encoded protein: CSASNLGLGAYEQYF.

Worth noting for this clonotype: Being one base from a much bigger clone, this may be a read error. The chain combines TRBV20-1 with TRBJ2-1; 9 bases line up with TRBD2. This CDR3 comprises 15 residues. The trim removed 5 bases at V and 1 base at J, leaving 6 bases unmatched. CDR1 and CDR2 (germline): DFQATT, SNEGSKA (reference sequence). The CDR3 spells CSAAGLAKSYNEQFF. The CDR3 DNA reads TGCAGTGCTGCTGGACTAGCGAAATCCTACAATGAGCAGTTCTTC.

V and J are TRBV4-2 and TRBJ2-7; 7 nucleotides align to TRBD2. V dropped 5 bases and J dropped 7; count of bases not matched to a gene: 11. This CDR3 spans 14 amino acids. In germline, CDR1 is LGHNA, CDR2 YNFKEQ. The CDR3 nucleotides are TGTGCCAGCAGCTTAAGCGAGTTGGGGGGGGAGCAGTACTTC. It encodes CASSLSELGGEQYF.

This clonotype was seen a handful of times. The chain joins TRBV5-1 to TRBJ1-1; tentatively, D is TRBD1 (6 bases). The germline V gene encodes CDR1 SGHRS and CDR2 YFSETQ. V shed 4 bases and J shed 0 bases, with 10 bases lying between them. The CDR3 is 14 residues long. CDR3 sequence reads: CASSQGMMNTEAFF. CDR3 nucleotides: TGCGCCAGCAGCCAGGGGATGATGAACACTGAAGCTTTCTTT.

This clonotype has a handful of counts. The V call is TRBV19, the J call TRBJ1-5; a possible D gene is TRBD1 (6 bases). Between the trimmed V and J ends, which lost 3 bases and 4 bases, there was a span of 7 bases. This CDR3 spans 13 amino acids. Germline CDR1 reads LNHDA; CDR2 reads SQIVND (reference sequence). CDR3 nucleotide sequence: TGTGCCAGTAGTATCAGGGGTAATCAGCCCCAGCATTTT. Encoded protein: CASSIRGNQPQHF. The full variable domain, completed using reference TRBV19 and TRBJ1-5, is DGGITQSPKYLFRKEGQNVTLSCEQNLNHDAMYWYRQDPGQGLRLIYYSQIVNDFQKGDIAEGYSVSREKKESFPLTVTSAQKNPTAFYLCASSIRGNQPQHFGDGTRLSIL.

Notes on this clonotype: A read error is possible here, since a much larger clone lies one base away. Without the conserved terminal phenylalanine or tryptophan, this CDR3 likely stems from a read error. V is TRBV27 and J is TRBJ1-1, with D hard to call. The CDR3 has 13 residues. The germline V gene has CDR1 MNHEY and CDR2 SMNVEV (reference sequence). Trimming took 6 bases from V and 3 from J, leaving 11 bases between them. The CDR3 here is CASSLSGYTEAFS. In DNA form, the CDR3 reads TGTGCCAGCAGCCTAAGCGGATACACTGAAGCTTTCTCT.

This clonotype was counted at least ten times. This chain uses TRBV6-2 or TRBV6-3 with TRBJ2-7; D is tentatively TRBD1 or TRBD2 (5 bases each). Trimming left V 4 bases short and J 3 bases short, with 10 bases between. Germline-derived CDR1 and CDR2 are MNHEY and SVGEGT. The CDR3 totals 13 residues. The CDR3 DNA sequence: TGTGCCAGCAGTTCCCAGAGGGGCTACGAGCAGTACTTC. Residues: CASSSQRGYEQYF.

Concerning this clonotype: The junction departs from the called germline gene at one end, perhaps through a read error. J is TRBJ2-2 and V is TRBV12-3 or TRBV12-4, with unresolved D. The CDR3 runs to 14 residues. CDR3 nucleotide sequence: TGTGCCAACAGTCTGGACCGCTACACCGGGGAGCTGTTTTTT. This translates into CANSLDRYTGELFF.

On this clonotype itself: It may be a read error: a sequence one base away is much more abundant. The chain couples TRBV6-1 to TRBJ2-5; D is unclear. Germline V gives CDR1 MNHNS, CDR2 SASEGT. The CDR3 loop spans 14 amino acids. Trimming removed 1 base at V and 7 bases at J, with 13 bases between. The CDR3 sequence is CASSEGYSEGTQYF. The CDR3 coding sequence is TGTGCCAGCAGTGAAGGGTACAGTGAAGGGACCCAGTACTTC.

CDR3 bases: TGTGCCAGCAGTTTAAGCTGGGTACGACAGCCCCAGCATTTT. Amino acids: CASSLSWVRQPQHF. The chain uses TRBV28 and TRBJ1-5; D uncertain. The CDR3 has 14 residues. V dropped 2 bases and J dropped 7 bases, with 12 bases sitting between them. Germline-derived CDR1 and CDR2 are MDHEN and SYDVKM.

Comment on this clonotype: This may stem from a read error, because a much larger clone lies one nucleotide away. V usage is TRBV6-2 or TRBV6-3 and J usage is TRBJ1-1; D remains ambiguous. Germline values: CDR1 MNHEY, CDR2 SVGEGT. The CDR3 covers 13 residues. The CDR3 protein is CASSYSEDLEASF. In DNA, the CDR3 is TGTGCCAGCAGTTACTCCGAGGACCTTGAAGCTTCCTTT.

V is TRBV28 and J is TRBJ2-4; 10 bases are a match to TRBD1. V lost 7 bases, J lost 8 bases, and 11 bases stayed unmatched. The CDR3 runs 15 residues. Germline V gene lookup returns CDR1 MDHEN and CDR2 SYDVKM. The CDR3 reads CASNDNRQGADIQYF. The DNA for the CDR3 is TGTGCCAGCAACGACAATCGACAGGGGGCAGACATTCAGTACTTC.

This clonotype came up a few times. The chain carries TRBV2 and TRBJ1-4, with D possibly being TRBD1 (5 bases). The length of the CDR3 is 14 residues. V was cut by 6 bases and J by 0 bases, with 8 bases left in between. Germline CDR1 reads SNHLY; CDR2 reads FYNNEI. The CDR3 nucleotides are TGTGCCAGCAGGGACATCTCAACTAATGAAAAACTGTTTTTT. The encoded protein is CASRDISTNEKLFF.

This clonotype was detected a few times. The chain links TRBV4-2 to TRBJ2-7; 8 nucleotides line up with TRBD2. Losses at the gene ends were 0 bases for V and 4 bases for J; bases not matched to a gene: 8. The germline CDR1 and CDR2 sequences are LGHNA and YNFKEQ. The CDR3 is made up of 16 amino acids. CDR3 in DNA: TGTGCCAGCAGCCAAGATCTCCGGGAGGGCCGATACGAGCAGTACTTC. It encodes CASSQDLREGRYEQYF.

In its sample, this clonotype was seen a few times. The V and J genes are TRBV7-9 and TRBJ2-3; D is tentatively TRBD1 or TRBD2 (6 bases each). Germline CDR1 and CDR2: SEHNR and FQNEAQ (reference sequence). V gave up 1 base and J gave up 5 bases, with 10 bases separating them. The CDR3 covers 14 residues. CDR3 amino acids: CASSLGRGGDTQYF. CDR3 sequence (DNA): TGTGCCAGCAGCTTAGGCAGGGGAGGAGATACGCAGTATTTT. Filled out from reference TRBV7-9 and TRBJ2-3, the complete variable domain reads DTGVSQNPRHKITKRGQNVTFRCDPISEHNRLYWYRQTLGQGPEFLTYFQNEAQLEKSRLLSDRFSAERPKGSFSTLEIQRTEQGDSAMYLCASSLGRGGDTQYFGPGTRLTVL.

This rearrangement joins TRBV7-9 to TRBJ2-3, with 9 bases that match TRBD2. Germline-derived CDR1 and CDR2 are SEHNR and FQNEAQ (reference sequence). Losses at the gene ends were 1 base for V and 7 bases for J; bases not matched to a gene: 9. This CDR3 contains 16 residues. The CDR3 is CASSLGGSGSTNTQYF. The CDR3 region has the DNA TGTGCCAGCAGCTTAGGGGGTAGCGGGAGTACGAATACGCAGTATTTT.

The chain uses TRBV7-2 and TRBJ1-2, with unresolved D. CDR1 SGHTA and CDR2 FQGNSA come from the germline V gene. The CDR3 has 12 amino acids. Trimming stripped 5 bases from V and 8 bases from J, with 12 bases between. The CDR3 spells CASSDRKAGYTF. The CDR3, as DNA: TGTGCCAGCAGCGACCGGAAGGCGGGCTACACCTTC.

Only a few counts were recorded for this clonotype. The chain couples TRBV11-2 to TRBJ1-2, with D possibly TRBD1 on 5 matching bases. In germline, CDR1 is SGHAT, CDR2 FQNNGV. The CDR3 consists of 14 residues. Deletions cut 0 bases from V and 3 bases from J, with 8 bases between. The CDR3 bases are TGTGCCAGCAGCTTAGACTGGGGCCACTATGGCTACACCTTC. It translates to CASSLDWGHYGYTF.

The V call is TRBV4-3, the J call TRBJ1-2, with D hard to call. Germline V gene lookup returns CDR1 LGHNA and CDR2 YSLEER. This CDR3 region has 14 residues. The ends were cut back, 0 bases at V and 4 bases at J, with 9 bases in the middle. The CDR3 nucleotides are TGCGCCAGCAGCCAAGATGTGGGTTCCTATGGCTACACCTTC. This encodes CASSQDVGSYGYTF.

This clonotype has just a few counts. J is TRBJ2-7 and V is TRBV20-1; TRBD1 matches at 8 bases. CDR1 and CDR2 from the germline V gene are DFQATT and SNEGSKA (reference sequence). Losses at the gene ends were 2 bases for V and 0 bases for J; bases not matched to a gene: 0. This CDR3 has 13 amino acids. The CDR3 sequence is CSARQGASYEQYF. CDR3 in DNA: TGCAGTGCTAGACAGGGGGCCTCCTACGAGCAGTACTTC.

This clonotype was observed a handful of times. This sequence joins TRBV12-3 or TRBV12-4 and TRBJ2-5; 13 bases are a match to TRBD2. Trimming took 7 bases from V and 3 from J; bases not matched to a gene: 14. The length of the CDR3 is 18 residues. CDR3 coding DNA: TGTGCCAGCACCCTGTCCCGGACTAGCGGGAGATTCGAAGAGACCCAGTACTTC. It encodes CASTLSRTSGRFEETQYF.

V usage is TRBV20-1 and J usage is TRBJ2-7; 10 bases align to TRBD2. The J segment lost 12 bases and the V segment lost 6 bases, leaving 14 bases of the junction unmatched. Germline-derived CDR1 and CDR2 are DFQATT and SNEGSKA (reference sequence). CDR3 length equals 13 residues. As DNA, the CDR3 is TGCAGTGCCCTCCCCCCTAGCGGGAGTATTTGGTACTTC. This codes for CSALPPSGSIWYF.

A note on this clonotype: This may come from a read error, since a much larger clone is one base off. V and J are TRBV6-2 or TRBV6-3 and TRBJ1-1; TRBD1 might be the D (5 bases). CDR1 is MNHEY, CDR2 SVGEGT, per germline. This CDR3 is built from 13 residues. V was cut by 4 bases and J by 7 bases, with 13 bases left in between. In nucleotides, the CDR3 is TGTGCCAGCAGTTCCGTTGGGGACGGTGAAGCTTTCTTT. Residues: CASSSVGDGEAFF.

This chain links TRBV6-2 or TRBV6-3 with TRBJ2-3; 8 bases line up with TRBD2. The CDR3 has 16 residues. CDR1 is MNHEY and CDR2 is SVGEGT in the germline V gene. Trimming cost V 6 bases and J 3 bases; bases outside gene matches: 11. The CDR3 sequence: CASSLTPPGGTDTQYF. The CDR3 nucleotides are TGTGCCAGCAGCCTTACCCCCCCGGGGGGGACAGATACGCAGTATTTT.

On this clonotype: Its ends do not fully match the called genes, so a read error is possible. The gene calls are TRBV20-1 and TRBJ2-5; maybe TRBD2 (5 bases). Looked up from germline, CDR1 is DFQATT and CDR2 is SNEGSKA (reference sequence). This CDR3 contains 12 residues. In DNA form, the CDR3 reads TGCAGTGCTCGCCGACTAAGTCCGACCAAGTACTTC. Protein product: CSARRLSPTKYF.

The V and J genes are TRBV19 and TRBJ2-7, with 8 positions matching TRBD1. Germline V gene lookup returns CDR1 LNHDA and CDR2 SQIVND (reference sequence). CDR3 size: 14 residues. Unmatched junction bases numbered 7, after V lost 3 bases and J lost 6 bases. The CDR3 sequence is CASSISARGLEQYF. DNA for the CDR3: TGTGCCAGTAGTATTTCGGCCAGGGGGCTCGAGCAGTACTTC.

This clonotype was found once. A much bigger clone sits one base away, suggesting this may be a read error. The chain is built from TRBV7-2 and TRBJ2-5, with D maybe TRBD2 (5 bases). Germline CDR1 SGHTA, CDR2 FQGNSA. V was pared by 6 bases and J by 10 bases, with 21 bases between. CDR3 length equals 14 residues. The CDR3 is CASSDPRTVGNQYF. The DNA of the CDR3 is TGTGCCAGCAGTGATCCTAGGACCGTCGGGAACCAGTACTTC.

J is TRBJ2-7 and V is TRBV28; D not resolved. V lost 6 bases to trimming and J lost 7 bases, with 13 bases between them. The CDR3 has 12 residues. CDR1 and CDR2 (germline): MDHEN, SYDVKM. The CDR3 sequence: CASSTHPQEQYF. The CDR3 DNA reads as TGTGCCAGCAGCACCCACCCTCAAGAGCAGTACTTC.